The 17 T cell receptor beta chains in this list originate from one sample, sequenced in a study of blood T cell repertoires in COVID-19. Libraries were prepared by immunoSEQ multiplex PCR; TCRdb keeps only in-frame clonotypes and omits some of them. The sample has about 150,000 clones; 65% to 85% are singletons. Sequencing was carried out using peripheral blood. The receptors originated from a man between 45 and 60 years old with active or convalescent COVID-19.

CDR3 region: CASRTRGLRSPLHF. DNA for the CDR3: TGTGCCAGCAGAACGAGGGGGCTTAGGTCACCCCTCCACTTT. V and J are TRBV28 and TRBJ1-6, with 7 positions matching TRBD1. V was pared by 6 bases and J by 10 bases, with 9 bases of the junction left unmatched. From germline, CDR1 is MDHEN and CDR2 SYDVKM. The length of the CDR3 is 14 residues.

The CDR3 is CASNPDSYSGNTIYF. CDR3 bases: TGCGCCAGCAATCCGGACTCCTACTCTGGAAACACCATATATTTT. The rearrangement uses TRBV10-2 and TRBJ1-3, with D uncertain. V dropped 7 bases and J dropped 0 bases, with 13 bases sitting between them. Germline values: CDR1 WSHSY, CDR2 SAAADI. The CDR3 runs 15 residues.

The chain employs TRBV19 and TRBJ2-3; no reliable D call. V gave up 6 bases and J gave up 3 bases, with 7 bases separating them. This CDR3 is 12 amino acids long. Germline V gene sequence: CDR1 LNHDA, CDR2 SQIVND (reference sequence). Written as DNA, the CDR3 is TGTGCCAGTAGCCCGTCTACAGATACGCAGTATTTT. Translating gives CASSPSTDTQYF.

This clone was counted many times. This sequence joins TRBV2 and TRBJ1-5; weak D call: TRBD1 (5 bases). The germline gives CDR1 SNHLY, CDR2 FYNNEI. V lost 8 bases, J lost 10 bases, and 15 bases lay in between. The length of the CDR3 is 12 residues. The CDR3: CASSAEGRPQHF. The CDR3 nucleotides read TGTGCCAGCTCTGCGGAGGGGAGACCCCAGCATTTT.

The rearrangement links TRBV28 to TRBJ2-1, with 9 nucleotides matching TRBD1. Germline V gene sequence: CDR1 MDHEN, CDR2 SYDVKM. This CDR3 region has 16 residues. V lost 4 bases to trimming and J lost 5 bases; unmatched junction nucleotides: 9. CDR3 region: CASSWGGGQGNNEQFF. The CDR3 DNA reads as TGTGCCAGCAGTTGGGGAGGGGGACAGGGTAACAATGAGCAGTTCTTC.

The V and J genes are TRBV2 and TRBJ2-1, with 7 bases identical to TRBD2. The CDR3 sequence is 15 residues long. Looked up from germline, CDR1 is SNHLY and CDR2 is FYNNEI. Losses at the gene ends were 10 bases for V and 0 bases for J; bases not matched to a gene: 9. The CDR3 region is CATLAARSSYNEQFF. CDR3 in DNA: TGTGCCACCCTAGCGGCCCGAAGCTCCTACAATGAGCAGTTCTTC.

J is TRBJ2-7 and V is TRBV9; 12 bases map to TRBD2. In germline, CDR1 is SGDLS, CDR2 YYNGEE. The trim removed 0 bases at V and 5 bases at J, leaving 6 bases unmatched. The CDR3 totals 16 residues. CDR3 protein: CASSVGGLAGNDEQYF. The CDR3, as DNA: TGTGCCAGCAGCGTAGGAGGACTAGCGGGAAATGACGAGCAGTACTTC.

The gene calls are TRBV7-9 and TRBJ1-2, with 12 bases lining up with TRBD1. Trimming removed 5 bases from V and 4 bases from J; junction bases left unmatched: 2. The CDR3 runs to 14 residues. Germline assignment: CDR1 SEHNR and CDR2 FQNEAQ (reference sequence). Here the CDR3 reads CASSPGQGAYGYTF. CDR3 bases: TGTGCCAGCAGCCCGGGACAGGGGGCCTATGGCTACACCTTC. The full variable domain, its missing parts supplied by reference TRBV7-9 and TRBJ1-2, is DTGVSQNPRHKITKRGQNVTFRCDPISEHNRLYWYRQTLGQGPEFLTYFQNEAQLEKSRLLSDRFSAERPKGSFSTLEIQRTEQGDSAMYLCASSPGQGAYGYTFGSGTRLTVV.

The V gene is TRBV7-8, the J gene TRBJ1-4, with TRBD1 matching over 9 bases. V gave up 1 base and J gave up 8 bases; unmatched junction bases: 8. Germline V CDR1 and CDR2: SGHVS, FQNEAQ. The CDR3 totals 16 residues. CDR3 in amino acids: CASSLGTGGGLEKLFF. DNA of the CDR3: TGTGCCAGCAGCTTAGGCACAGGGGGCGGGTTAGAAAAACTGTTTTTT.

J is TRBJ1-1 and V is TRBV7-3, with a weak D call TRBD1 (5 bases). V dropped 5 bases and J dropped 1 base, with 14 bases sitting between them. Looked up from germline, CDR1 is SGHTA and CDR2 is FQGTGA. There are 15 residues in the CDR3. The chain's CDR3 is CASSPTTAPNTEAFF. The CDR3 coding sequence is TGTGCCAGCAGCCCGACGACAGCTCCGAACACTGAAGCTTTCTTT.

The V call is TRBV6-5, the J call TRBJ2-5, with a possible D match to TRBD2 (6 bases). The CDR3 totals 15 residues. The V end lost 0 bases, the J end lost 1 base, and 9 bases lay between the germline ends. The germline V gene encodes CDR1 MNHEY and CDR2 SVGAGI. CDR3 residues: CASSYSGGTQETQYF. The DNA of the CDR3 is TGTGCCAGCAGTTACTCAGGCGGGACCCAAGAGACCCAGTACTTC.

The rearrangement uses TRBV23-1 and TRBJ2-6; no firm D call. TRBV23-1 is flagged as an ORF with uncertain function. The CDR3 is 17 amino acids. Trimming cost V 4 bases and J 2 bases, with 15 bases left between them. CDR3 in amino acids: CASSLFPGVTGANVLTF. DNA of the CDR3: TGCGCCAGCAGTCTGTTCCCCGGAGTGACTGGGGCCAACGTCCTGACTTTC.

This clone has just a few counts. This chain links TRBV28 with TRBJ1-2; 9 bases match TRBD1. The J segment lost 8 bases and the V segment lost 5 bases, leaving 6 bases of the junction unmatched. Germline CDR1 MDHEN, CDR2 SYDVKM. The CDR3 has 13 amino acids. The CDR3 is CASSANRGRGYTF. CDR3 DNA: TGTGCCAGCAGTGCTAACAGGGGGCGGGGCTACACCTTC.

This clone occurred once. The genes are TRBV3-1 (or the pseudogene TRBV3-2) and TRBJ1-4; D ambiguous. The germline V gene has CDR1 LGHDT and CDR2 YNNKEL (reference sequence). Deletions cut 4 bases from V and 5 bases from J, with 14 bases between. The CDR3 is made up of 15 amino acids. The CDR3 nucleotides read TGTGCCAGCAGCCGAATGAGAAGCGACAATGAAAAACTGTTTTTT. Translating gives CASSRMRSDNEKLFF.

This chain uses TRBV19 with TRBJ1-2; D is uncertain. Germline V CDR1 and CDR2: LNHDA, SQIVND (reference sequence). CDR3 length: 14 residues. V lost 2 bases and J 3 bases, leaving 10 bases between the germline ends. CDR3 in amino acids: CASSIQSGDYGYTF. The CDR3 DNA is TGTGCCAGTAGTATACAGTCCGGGGACTATGGCTACACCTTC.

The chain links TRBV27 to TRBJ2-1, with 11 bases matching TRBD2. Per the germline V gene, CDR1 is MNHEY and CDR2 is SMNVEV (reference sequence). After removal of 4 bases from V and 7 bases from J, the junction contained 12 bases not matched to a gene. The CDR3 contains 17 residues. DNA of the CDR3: TGTGCCAGCAGTTACTACCCACTAGCGGGAGAGGTGAATGAGCAGTTCTTC. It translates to CASSYYPLAGEVNEQFF.

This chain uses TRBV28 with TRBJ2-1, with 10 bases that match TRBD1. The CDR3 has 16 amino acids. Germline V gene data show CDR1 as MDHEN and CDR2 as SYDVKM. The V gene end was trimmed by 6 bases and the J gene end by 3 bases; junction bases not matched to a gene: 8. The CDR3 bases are TGTGCCAGCAGCCTTCGGGGACAGGGGTTCTACAATGAGCAGTTCTTC. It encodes CASSLRGQGFYNEQFF.